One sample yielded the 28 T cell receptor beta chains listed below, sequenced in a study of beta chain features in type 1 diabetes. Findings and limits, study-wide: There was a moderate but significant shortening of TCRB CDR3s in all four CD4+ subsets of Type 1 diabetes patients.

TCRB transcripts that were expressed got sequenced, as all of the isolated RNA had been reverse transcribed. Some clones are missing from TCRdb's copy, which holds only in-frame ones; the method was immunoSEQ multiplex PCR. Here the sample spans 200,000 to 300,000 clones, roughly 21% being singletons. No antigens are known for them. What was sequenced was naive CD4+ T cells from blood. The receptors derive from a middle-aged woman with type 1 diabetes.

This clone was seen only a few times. The CDR3 protein is CSVGVSGNTEAFF. The CDR3 nucleotides read TGCAGCGTTGGGGTGTCAGGGAACACTGAAGCTTTCTTT. V is TRBV29-1 and J is TRBJ1-1; D gene ambiguous. Trimming shortened V by 4 bases and J by 1 base, and 10 bases separated the two germline ends. CDR1 SQVTM and CDR2 ANQGSEA come from the germline V gene. The length of the CDR3 is 13 residues.

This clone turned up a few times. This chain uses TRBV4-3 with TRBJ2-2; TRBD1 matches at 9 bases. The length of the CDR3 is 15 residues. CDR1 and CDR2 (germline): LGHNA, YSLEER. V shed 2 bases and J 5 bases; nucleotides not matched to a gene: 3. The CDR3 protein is CASSQPGTGTGELFF. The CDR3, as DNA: TGCGCCAGCAGCCAACCCGGGACAGGGACCGGGGAGCTGTTTTTT.

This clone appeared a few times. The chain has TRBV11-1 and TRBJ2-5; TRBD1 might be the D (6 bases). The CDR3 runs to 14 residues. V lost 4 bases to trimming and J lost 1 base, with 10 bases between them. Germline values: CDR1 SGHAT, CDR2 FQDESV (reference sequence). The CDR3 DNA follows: TGTGCCAGCAGCTCACAGGGAGCCCAAGAGACCCAGTACTTC. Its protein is CASSSQGAQETQYF.

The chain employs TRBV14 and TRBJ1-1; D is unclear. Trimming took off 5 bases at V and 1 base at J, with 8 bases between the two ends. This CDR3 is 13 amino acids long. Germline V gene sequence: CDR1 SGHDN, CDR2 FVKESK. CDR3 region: CASSVGWNTEAFF. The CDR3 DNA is TGTGCCAGCAGCGTCGGGTGGAACACTGAAGCTTTCTTT. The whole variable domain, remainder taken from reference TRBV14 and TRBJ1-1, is EAGVTQFPSHSVIEKGQTVTLRCDPISGHDNLYWYRRVMGKEIKFLLHFVKESKQDESGMPNNRFLAERTGGTYSTLKVQPAELEDSGVYFCASSVGWNTEAFFGQGTRLTVV.

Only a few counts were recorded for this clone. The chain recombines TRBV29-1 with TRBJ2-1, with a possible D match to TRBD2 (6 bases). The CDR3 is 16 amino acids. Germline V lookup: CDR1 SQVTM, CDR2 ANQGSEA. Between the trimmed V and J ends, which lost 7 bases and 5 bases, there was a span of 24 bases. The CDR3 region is CSAFPWSAGINNEQFF. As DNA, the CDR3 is TGCAGCGCATTCCCCTGGTCGGCGGGAATCAACAATGAGCAGTTCTTC.

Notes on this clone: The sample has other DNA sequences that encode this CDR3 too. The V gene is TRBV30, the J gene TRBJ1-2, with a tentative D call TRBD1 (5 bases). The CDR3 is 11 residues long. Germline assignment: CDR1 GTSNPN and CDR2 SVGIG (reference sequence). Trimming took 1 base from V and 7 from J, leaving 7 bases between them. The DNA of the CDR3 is TGTGCCTGGAGTGCGGGGGGTGGCTACACCTTC. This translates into CAWSAGGGYTF.

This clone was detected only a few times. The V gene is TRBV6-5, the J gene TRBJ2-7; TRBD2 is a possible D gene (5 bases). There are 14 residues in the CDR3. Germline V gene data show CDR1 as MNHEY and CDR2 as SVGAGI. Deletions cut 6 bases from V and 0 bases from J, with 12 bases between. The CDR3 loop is CASSLTKGSYEQYF. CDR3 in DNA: TGTGCCAGCAGCCTGACTAAGGGCTCCTACGAGCAGTACTTC.

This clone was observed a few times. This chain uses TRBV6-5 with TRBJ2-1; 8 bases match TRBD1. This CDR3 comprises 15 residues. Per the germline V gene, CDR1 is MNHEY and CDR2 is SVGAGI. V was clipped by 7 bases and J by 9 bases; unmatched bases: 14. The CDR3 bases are TGTGCCAGCAATCCAGGGGGCGCGGGGAAGAGTGAGCAGTTCTTC. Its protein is CASNPGGAGKSEQFF.

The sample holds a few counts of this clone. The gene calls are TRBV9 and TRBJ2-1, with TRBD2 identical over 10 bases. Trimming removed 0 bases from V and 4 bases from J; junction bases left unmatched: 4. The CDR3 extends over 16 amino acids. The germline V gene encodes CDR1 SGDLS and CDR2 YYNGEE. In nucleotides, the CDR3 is TGTGCCAGCAGCGTAGGAGAACTAGCGGGATACAATGAGCAGTTCTTC. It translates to CASSVGELAGYNEQFF. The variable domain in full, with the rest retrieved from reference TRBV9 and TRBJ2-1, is DSGVTQTPKHLITATGQRVTLRCSPRSGDLSVYWYQQSLDQGLQFLIQYYNGEERAKGNILERFSAQQFPDLHSELNLSSLELGDSALYFCASSVGELAGYNEQFFGPGTRLTVL.

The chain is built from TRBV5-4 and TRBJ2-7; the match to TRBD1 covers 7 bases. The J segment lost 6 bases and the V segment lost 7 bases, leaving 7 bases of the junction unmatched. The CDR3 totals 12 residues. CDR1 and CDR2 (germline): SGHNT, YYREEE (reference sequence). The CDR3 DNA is TGTGCCAGCCGGCAGGGGGATCGCGAGCAGTACTTC. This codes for CASRQGDREQYF.

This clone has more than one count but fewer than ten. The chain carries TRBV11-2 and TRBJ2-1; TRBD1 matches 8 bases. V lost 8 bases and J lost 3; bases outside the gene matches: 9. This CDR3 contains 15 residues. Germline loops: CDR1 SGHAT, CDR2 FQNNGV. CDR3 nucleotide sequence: TGTGCCAGCCGCACCCCCGGGACAGGCTACAATGAGCAGTTCTTC. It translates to CASRTPGTGYNEQFF.

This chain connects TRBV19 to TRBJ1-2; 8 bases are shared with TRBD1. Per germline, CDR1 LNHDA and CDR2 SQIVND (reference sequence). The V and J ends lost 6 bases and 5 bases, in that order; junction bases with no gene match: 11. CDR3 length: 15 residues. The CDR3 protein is CASRETGTGTYGYTF. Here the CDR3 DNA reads TGTGCCAGTAGGGAGACGGGGACAGGCACTTATGGCTACACCTTC.

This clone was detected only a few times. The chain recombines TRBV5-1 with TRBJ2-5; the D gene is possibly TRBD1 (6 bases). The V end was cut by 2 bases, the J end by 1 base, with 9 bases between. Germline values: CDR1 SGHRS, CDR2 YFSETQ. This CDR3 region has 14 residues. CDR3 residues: CASSFQGTQETQYF. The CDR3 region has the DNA TGCGCCAGCAGCTTCCAGGGGACCCAAGAGACCCAGTACTTC.

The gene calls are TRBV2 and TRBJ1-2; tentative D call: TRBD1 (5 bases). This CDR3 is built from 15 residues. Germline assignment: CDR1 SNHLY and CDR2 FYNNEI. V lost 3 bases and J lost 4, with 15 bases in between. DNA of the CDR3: TGTGCCAGCAGTGAGGGAGGGGCATTGGGCTATGGCTACACCTTC. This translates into CASSEGGALGYGYTF.

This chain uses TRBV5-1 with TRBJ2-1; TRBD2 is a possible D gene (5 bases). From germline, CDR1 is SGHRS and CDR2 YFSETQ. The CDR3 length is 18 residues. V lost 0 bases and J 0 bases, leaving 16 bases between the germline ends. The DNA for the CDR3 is TGCGCCAGCAGCTTGGCGCTGTTGAGAGGGAGCTCCTACAATGAGCAGTTCTTC. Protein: CASSLALLRGSSYNEQFF. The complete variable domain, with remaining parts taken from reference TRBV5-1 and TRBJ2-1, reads KAGVTQTPRYLIKTRGQQVTLSCSPISGHRSVSWYQQTPGQGLQFLFEYFSETQRNKGNFPGRFSGRQFSNSRSEMNVSTLELGDSALYLCASSLALLRGSSYNEQFFGPGTRLTVL.

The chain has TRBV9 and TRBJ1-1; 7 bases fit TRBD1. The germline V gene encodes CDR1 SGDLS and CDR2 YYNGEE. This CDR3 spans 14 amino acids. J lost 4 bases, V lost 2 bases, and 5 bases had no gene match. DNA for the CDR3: TGTGCCAGCAGCGTTACAGGGGCCGGCACTGAAGCTTTCTTT. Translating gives CASSVTGAGTEAFF.

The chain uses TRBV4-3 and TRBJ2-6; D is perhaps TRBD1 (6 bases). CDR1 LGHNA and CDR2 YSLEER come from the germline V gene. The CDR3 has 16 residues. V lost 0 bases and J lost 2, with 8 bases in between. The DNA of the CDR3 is TGCGCCAGCAGCCAAGAGTCAGGGGCTGGGGCCAACGTCCTGACTTTC. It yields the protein CASSQESGAGANVLTF.

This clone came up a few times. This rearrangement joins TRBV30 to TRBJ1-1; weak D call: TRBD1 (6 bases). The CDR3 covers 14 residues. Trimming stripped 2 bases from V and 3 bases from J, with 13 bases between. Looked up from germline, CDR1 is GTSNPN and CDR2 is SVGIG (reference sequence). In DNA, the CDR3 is TGTGCCTGGAGTATTCCGGGACACCACACTGAAGCTTTCTTT. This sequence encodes CAWSIPGHHTEAFF.

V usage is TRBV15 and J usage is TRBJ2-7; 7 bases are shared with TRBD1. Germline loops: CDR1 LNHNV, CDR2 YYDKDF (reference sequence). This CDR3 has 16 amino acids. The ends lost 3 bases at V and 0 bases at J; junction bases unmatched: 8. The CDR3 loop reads CATSSGWTGLSYEQYF. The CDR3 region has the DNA TGTGCCACCAGCAGCGGTTGGACAGGCCTCTCCTACGAGCAGTACTTC.

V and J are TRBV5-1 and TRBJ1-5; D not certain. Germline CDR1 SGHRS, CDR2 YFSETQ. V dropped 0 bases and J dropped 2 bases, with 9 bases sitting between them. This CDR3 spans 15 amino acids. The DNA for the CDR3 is TGCGCCAGCAGCTTGGGGTCGCAGGGCAATCAGCCCCAGCATTTT. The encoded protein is CASSLGSQGNQPQHF.

CDR3 protein: CASSPFYTAGGSYEQYF. CDR3 DNA: TGTGCCAGCTCGCCCTTCTACACAGCGGGGGGATCCTACGAGCAGTACTTC. The chain joins TRBV18 to TRBJ2-7; 9 positions agree with TRBD2. The germline gives CDR1 KGHSH, CDR2 LQKENI. V lost 6 bases, J lost 1 base, and 13 bases stayed unmatched. The CDR3 covers 17 residues.

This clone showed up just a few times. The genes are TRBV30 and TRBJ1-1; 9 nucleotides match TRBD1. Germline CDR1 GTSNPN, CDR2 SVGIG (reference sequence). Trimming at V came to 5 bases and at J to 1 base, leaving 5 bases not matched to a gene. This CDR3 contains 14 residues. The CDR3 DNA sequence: TGTGCCTGGGCGCCGGGACAGGGGAACACTGAAGCTTTCTTT. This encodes CAWAPGQGNTEAFF.

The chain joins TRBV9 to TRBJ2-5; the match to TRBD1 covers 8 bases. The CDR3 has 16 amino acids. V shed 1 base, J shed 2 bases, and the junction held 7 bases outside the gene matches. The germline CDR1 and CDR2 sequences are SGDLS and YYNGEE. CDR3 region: CASSVSVGQGQETQYF. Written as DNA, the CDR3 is TGTGCCAGCAGCGTATCCGTCGGACAGGGTCAAGAGACCCAGTACTTC. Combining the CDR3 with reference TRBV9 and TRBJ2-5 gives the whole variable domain DSGVTQTPKHLITATGQRVTLRCSPRSGDLSVYWYQQSLDQGLQFLIQYYNGEERAKGNILERFSAQQFPDLHSELNLSSLELGDSALYFCASSVSVGQGQETQYFGPGTRLLVL.

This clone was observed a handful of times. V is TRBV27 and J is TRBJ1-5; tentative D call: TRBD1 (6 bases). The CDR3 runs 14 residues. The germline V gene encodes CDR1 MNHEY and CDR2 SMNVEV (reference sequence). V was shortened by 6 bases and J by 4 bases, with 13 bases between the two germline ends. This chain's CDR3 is CASRVQGWNQPQHF. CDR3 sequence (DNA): TGTGCCAGCAGGGTACAGGGATGGAATCAGCCCCAGCATTTT.

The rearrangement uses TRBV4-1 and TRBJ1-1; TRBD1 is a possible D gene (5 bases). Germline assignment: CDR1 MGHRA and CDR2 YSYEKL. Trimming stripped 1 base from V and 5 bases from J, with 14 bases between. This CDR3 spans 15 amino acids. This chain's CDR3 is CASSQGGRGGTEAFF. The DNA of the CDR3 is TGCGCCAGCAGCCAAGGGGGCCGAGGAGGGACTGAAGCTTTCTTT.

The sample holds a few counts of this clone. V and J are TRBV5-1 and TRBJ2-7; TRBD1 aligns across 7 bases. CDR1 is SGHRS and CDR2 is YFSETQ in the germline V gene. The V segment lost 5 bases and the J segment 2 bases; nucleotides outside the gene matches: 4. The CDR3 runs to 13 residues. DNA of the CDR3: TGCGCCAGCAGAAGGGACAGACCCTACGAGCAGTACTTC. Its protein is CASRRDRPYEQYF.

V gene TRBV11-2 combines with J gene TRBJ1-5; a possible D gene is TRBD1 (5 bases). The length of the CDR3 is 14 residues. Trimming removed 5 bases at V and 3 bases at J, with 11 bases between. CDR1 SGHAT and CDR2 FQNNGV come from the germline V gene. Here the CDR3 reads CASSPKGYNQPQHF. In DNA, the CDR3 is TGTGCCAGCAGCCCAAAGGGGTACAATCAGCCCCAGCATTTT.

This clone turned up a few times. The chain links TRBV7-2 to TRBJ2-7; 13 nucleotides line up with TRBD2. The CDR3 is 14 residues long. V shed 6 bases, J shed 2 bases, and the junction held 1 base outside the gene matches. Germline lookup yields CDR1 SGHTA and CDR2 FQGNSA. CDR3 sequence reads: CASRGTSGAYEQYF. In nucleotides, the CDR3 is TGTGCCAGCAGGGGGACTAGCGGGGCCTACGAGCAGTACTTC.